This TCR beta chain was observed in a study of T cell responses to AZD1222 COVID-19 vaccine. Only in-frame clones appear in the TCRdb table, and some are missing; sequencing was by immunoSEQ multiplex PCR. The sample lists fewer than 120,000 clones; 85% to 95% were seen once. This receptor was identified in an adult in good health. This specimen consisted of peripheral blood, obtained on day 0 of AZD1222 vaccination.

DNA of the CDR3: TGTGCCAGCAGTCCCATGGGGACATACTATGGCTACACCTTC. Amino acids: CASSPMGTYYGYTF. The chain couples TRBV27 to TRBJ1-2; weak D call: TRBD1 (6 bases). This CDR3 comprises 14 residues. The V end was cut by 5 bases, the J end by 3 bases, with 13 bases between. The germline V gene encodes CDR1 MNHEY and CDR2 SMNVEV (reference sequence).